Listed below are T cell receptor beta chains from one sample, sequenced in a study of T cell repertoires in cytomegalovirus infection. TCRdb called the reads again in MiXCR, with one record for every CDR3 protein. The data contain nearly 450,000 distinct CDR3 sequences, approximately 31% of them singletons. Sequencing was done on a sample of PBMCs. These receptors all come from a human donor in good health (CMV status not recorded). Some clones in this sample may be carry-over from other donors' samples. Both conserved end residues are part of each CDR3. Fields, in order: V gene, J gene, clone size, CDR3 length, D gene, CDR3 DNA, CDR3 protein. A D gene is named only where the DNA matches it firmly. The size field is filled for only some rows; it gives once, few, many or a size class.

V gene: TRBV25-1
J gene: TRBJ2-1
clone size: few
CDR3 length: 20
D gene: TRBD1
CDR3 DNA: TGTGCCAGCAGTGTGACCCGGGACAGGGGGTATTTCGAGTCCTACAATGAGCAGTTCTTC
CDR3 protein: CASSVTRDRGYFESYNEQFF

V gene: TRBV4-1
J gene: TRBJ1-4
clone size: few
CDR3 length: 16
D gene: -
CDR3 DNA: TGCGCCAGCAGCCAAGATGATCTTGGCAATAGGGAAAAACTGTTTTTT
CDR3 protein: CASSQDDLGNREKLFF

V gene: TRBV7-6
J gene: TRBJ2-7
clone size: few
CDR3 length: 13
D gene: -
CDR3 DNA: TGTGCCAGCAGCAAAAACCGGGCCTACGAGCAGTACTTC
CDR3 protein: CASSKNRAYEQYF

V gene: TRBV27
J gene: TRBJ2-1
clone size: many
CDR3 length: 13
D gene: -
CDR3 DNA: TGTGCCACAACGACCCTCGGGGGTTTAGGGCAGTTCTTC
CDR3 protein: CATTTLGGLGQFF

V gene: TRBV7-2
J gene: TRBJ2-1
clone size: -
CDR3 length: 15
D gene: TRBD2
CDR3 DNA: TGTGCCAGCAGTTTCATAGCGGGGGGGGGGAATGAGCAGTTCTTC
CDR3 protein: CASSFIAGGGNEQFF

V gene: TRBV29-1
J gene: TRBJ1-1
clone size: -
CDR3 length: 13
D gene: TRBD1
CDR3 DNA: TGCAGCGGCCGACAGGGGGAATTCACTGAAGCTTTCTTT
CDR3 protein: CSGRQGEFTEAFF

V gene: TRBV7-8
J gene: TRBJ2-7
clone size: -
CDR3 length: 13
D gene: TRBD2
CDR3 DNA: TGTGCCAGCAGCTTTATGGGGGGGGACGAGCAGTACTTC
CDR3 protein: CASSFMGGDEQYF

V gene: TRBV4-1
J gene: TRBJ1-4
clone size: -
CDR3 length: 15
D gene: -
CDR3 DNA: TGCGCCAGCATCCAAGTGGCACTTTTAAGTGAAAAACTGTTTTTT
CDR3 protein: CASIQVALLSEKLFF

V gene: TRBV12-3/TRBV12-4
J gene: TRBJ1-3
clone size: few
CDR3 length: 13
D gene: -
CDR3 DNA: TGTGCCAGCAGTTTTGCCTCTGGAAACACCATATATTTT
CDR3 protein: CASSFASGNTIYF

V gene: TRBV7-9
J gene: TRBJ1-4
clone size: many
CDR3 length: 15
D gene: TRBD1
CDR3 DNA: TGTGCCAGCAGCTTAGGGGACAGGGGAGAAGAAAAACTGTTTTTT
CDR3 protein: CASSLGDRGEEKLFF

V gene: TRBV27
J gene: TRBJ1-2
clone size: -
CDR3 length: 15
D gene: TRBD1
CDR3 DNA: TGTGCCACCCGCCCGATACCAGGGGGCGACTATGGCTACACCTTC
CDR3 protein: CATRPIPGGDYGYTF

V gene: TRBV7-2
J gene: TRBJ2-3
clone size: many
CDR3 length: 17
D gene: TRBD2
CDR3 DNA: TGTGCCAGCAGCTTTCGGACTAGCGGGGTTAGCACAGATACGCAGTATTTT
CDR3 protein: CASSFRTSGVSTDTQYF

V gene: TRBV7-8
J gene: TRBJ2-7
clone size: few
CDR3 length: 14
D gene: TRBD1
CDR3 DNA: TGTGCCAGCAGCTCGGACAGGACCCCCTACGAGCAGTACTTC
CDR3 protein: CASSSDRTPYEQYF

V gene: TRBV24-1
J gene: TRBJ2-7
clone size: few
CDR3 length: 12
D gene: -
CDR3 DNA: TGTGCCACCAGTGGGGATGGCTACGAGCAGTACTTC
CDR3 protein: CATSGDGYEQYF

V gene: TRBV7-2
J gene: TRBJ2-6
clone size: many
CDR3 length: 17
D gene: -
CDR3 DNA: TGTGCCAGCAGCCCTGCCGCGGACGGGTTCGGGGCCAACGTCCTGACTTTC
CDR3 protein: CASSPAADGFGANVLTF

V gene: TRBV20-1
J gene: TRBJ1-2
clone size: -
CDR3 length: 13
D gene: -
CDR3 DNA: TGCAGTGCTAGAGAAGAGGGACTCTATGGCTACACCTTC
CDR3 protein: CSAREEGLYGYTF

V gene: TRBV19
J gene: TRBJ1-1
clone size: -
CDR3 length: 14
D gene: -
CDR3 DNA: TGTGCCAGTAGTATCTACGGAGGAGACACTGAAGCTTTCTTT
CDR3 protein: CASSIYGGDTEAFF

V gene: TRBV2
J gene: TRBJ2-1
clone size: once
CDR3 length: 14
D gene: -
CDR3 DNA: TGTGCCAGCAGTGCCCAAGGTCCCAGCAATGAGCAGTTCTTC
CDR3 protein: CASSAQGPSNEQFF

V gene: TRBV6-6
J gene: TRBJ2-7
clone size: -
CDR3 length: 16
D gene: -
CDR3 DNA: TGTGCCAGCAGTTACTCGACGTCGAGAGGGTCCTACGAGCAGTACTTC
CDR3 protein: CASSYSTSRGSYEQYF

V gene: TRBV7-2
J gene: TRBJ1-5
clone size: many
CDR3 length: 15
D gene: TRBD1
CDR3 DNA: TGTGCCAGCAGCCCAGGGACAGGATACAATCAGCCCCAGCATTTT
CDR3 protein: CASSPGTGYNQPQHF

V gene: TRBV20-1
J gene: TRBJ2-1
clone size: -
CDR3 length: 15
D gene: TRBD2
CDR3 DNA: TGCAGTGCTAGAGATTTGTACGGGGGGGCCAATGAGCAGTTCTTC
CDR3 protein: CSARDLYGGANEQFF

V gene: TRBV20-1
J gene: TRBJ2-5
clone size: -
CDR3 length: 10
D gene: -
CDR3 DNA: TGCAGTGCTAGCGGGGAGACCCAGTACTTC
CDR3 protein: CSASGETQYF

V gene: TRBV13
J gene: TRBJ1-4
clone size: few
CDR3 length: 15
D gene: TRBD1
CDR3 DNA: TGTGCCAGCAGCCGACAGGGTGGTATATATGAAAAACTGTTTTTT
CDR3 protein: CASSRQGGIYEKLFF